The clone carrying this T cell receptor beta chain was observed a handful of times. The antigen is not known. Mouse germline and gene names are used. The read gets to within 1 residue of the CDR3 end, and the germline J gene fills in the rest. The data were obtained in a study of tissue T cells after allogeneic stem cell transplantation. Here immunoSEQ multiplex PCR was the method, and the copy in TCRdb shows in-frame clones only, minus some. The sample records about 7,200 clones, over 40% being singletons. Study conclusions and caveats: Tissue-detected TCR repertoire was only partly captured by blood and spleen T cells. Motif-based clustering found tissue-specific repertoire signatures shared across patients, though few clones were shared. Anatomically similar tissues had similar TCR repertoires within each patient.

The CDR3 spans 14 residues. The germline V gene has CDR1 MSHET and CDR2 SYDVDS. The V end lost 4 bases, the J end lost 1 base, and 7 bases lay between the germline ends. Sample time point: mouse harvest day 7 after allogeneic transplant. The graft held 10^6 splenic CD5+ T cells and 10^7 T-cell-depleted bone marrow cells. Mice had MHC-mismatched B6 into BALB/c GVHD, sampled day 7 or 14. What was sequenced was lymph node tissue. The chain links TRBV29 to TRBJ1-4; D gene uncertain. The origin of this receptor is a female BALB/c mouse given C57BL/6 T cells with graft-versus-host disease after an allogeneic hematopoietic cell transplant. The DNA read from the CDR3 is TGTGCTAGCAGTTACCTCAATTCCAACGAAAGATTATTT. This encodes CASSYLNSNERLF. The CDR3 as a whole reads CASSYLNSNERLFF. Full variable domain (outside the CDR3, taken from reference TRBV29 and TRBJ1-4): DMKVTQMPRYLIKRMGENVLLECGQDMSHETMYWYRQDPGLGLQLIYISYDVDSNSEGDIPKGYRVSRKKREHFSLILDSAKTNQTSVYFCASSYLNSNERLFFGHGTKLSVL.